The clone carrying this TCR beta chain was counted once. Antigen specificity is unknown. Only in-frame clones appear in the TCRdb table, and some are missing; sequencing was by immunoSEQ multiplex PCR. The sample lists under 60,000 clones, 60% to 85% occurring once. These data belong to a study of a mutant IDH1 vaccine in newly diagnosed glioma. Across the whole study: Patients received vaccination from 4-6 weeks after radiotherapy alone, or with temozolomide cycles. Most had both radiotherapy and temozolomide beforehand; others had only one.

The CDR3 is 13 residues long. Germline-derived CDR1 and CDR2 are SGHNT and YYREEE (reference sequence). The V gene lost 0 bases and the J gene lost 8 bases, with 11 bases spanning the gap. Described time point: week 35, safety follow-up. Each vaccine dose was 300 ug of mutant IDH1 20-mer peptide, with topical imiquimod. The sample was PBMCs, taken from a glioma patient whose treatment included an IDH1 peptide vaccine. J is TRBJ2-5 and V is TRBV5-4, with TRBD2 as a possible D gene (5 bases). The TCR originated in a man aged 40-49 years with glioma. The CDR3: CASSLDWGETQYF. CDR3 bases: TGTGCCAGCAGCTTGGACTGGGGAGAAACCCAGTACTTC.